This T cell receptor beta chain was identified in a study of shared T cell receptors in the human thymus. Germline values: CDR1 SGHNT, CDR2 YENEEA. Trimming at V came to 1 base and at J to 10 bases, leaving 16 bases not matched to a gene. The CDR3 is 17 residues long. Assay used: immunoSEQ multiplex PCR; TCRdb lists only in-frame clones, some missing. The sample lists about 540,000 clones, approximately 78% occurring once. The same specimen was also included in a second study, on human thymus T cells. That work adds: The study used thymus tissue resected during corrective heart surgery.

The V gene is TRBV11-3, the J gene TRBJ2-1, with 7 positions matching TRBD2. The origin of this receptor is a boy less than two years old with a congenital heart defect. Sequences were obtained from thymocytes. The CDR3 sequence is CASSLGGAAAGVGEQFF. CDR3 nucleotides: TGTGCCAGCAGCTTAGGGGGTGCGGCGGCGGGAGTGGGCGAGCAGTTCTTC. The whole variable domain, remainder taken from reference TRBV11-3 and TRBJ2-1, is EAGVVQSPRYKIIEKKQPVAFWCNPISGHNTLYWYLQNLGQGPELLIRYENEEAVDDSQLPKDRFSAERLKGVDSTLKIQPAELGDSAVYLCASSLGGAAAGVGEQFFGPGTRLTVL.